The subject of this entry is one T cell receptor (beta chain). What it binds is unknown. This may stem from a read error, because a much larger clone lies one nucleotide away. The lymph nodes were axillary draining lymph nodes from breast cancer patients. This sample is part of a study of breast tumors, draining lymph nodes, adjacent tissues. Study-wide findings and caveats: Tumor and nontumor repertoires were significantly more similar in luminal-like than in basal-like breast cancer. Tumor repertoires ranked between lymph nodes and nontumor tissue in diversity, with V and J gene preferences. Data fit most tumor T cells coming from lymph node, expanding in tumor. The lymph node origin of tumor T cells was framed as consistent with a hypothesis, not demonstrated.

One entry per CDR3 protein, called by TCRdb with MiXCR from the multiplex PCR reads. Here the sample spans 180,000 or so distinct CDR3 sequences, approximately 30% being singletons. This CDR3 has 14 residues. V was clipped by 8 bases and J by 8 bases; unmatched bases: 10. The chain joins TRBV12-3 or TRBV12-4 to TRBJ2-1; 9 bases are shared with TRBD2. The sample taken for sequencing was axillary lymph node tissue. The clonotype comes from a female donor with breast cancer. Some clones in this sample may be carry-over from other donors' samples. The CDR3 DNA follows: TGTGCCAGCTGTCCTAGCGGGGCTTATCATGAGCAGTTCTTC. This translates into CASCPSGAYHEQFF.